The 28 T cell receptor beta chains below all came from one sample that was sequenced in a study of Graves' ophthalmopathy and Graves' hyperthyroidism. For repertoire sequencing, the TCR beta CDR3 regions were amplified from RNA transcripts. Second-round multiplex PCR came after first-round RT-PCR with HTBI primers. TCRdb fed the multiplex PCR reads into MiXCR, producing one record per CDR3 protein. The data contain fewer than 350,000 distinct CDR3 sequences, about 17% of them seen just once; the ten biggest clones take up around an eighth. Sequencing used peripheral blood. All receptors derive from an adult man with Graves' ophthalmopathy.

Worth noting for this clonotype: A much larger clone differs by one base, so this may be a read error. The chain uses TRBV20-1 and TRBJ2-7; D unclear. V was shortened by 3 bases and J by 9 bases, with 15 bases between the two germline ends. CDR3 length equals 12 residues. The germline V gene has CDR1 DFQATT and CDR2 SNEGSKA (reference sequence). Here the CDR3 DNA reads TGCAGTGCTAGCCGGGCGATGTACTGGCAGTACTTC. It yields the protein CSASRAMYWQYF.

This clonotype was counted a few times. The chain carries TRBV7-9 and TRBJ1-1; possibly TRBD1 for D (6 bases). The CDR3 spans 13 residues. V lost 5 bases and J 6 bases, leaving 13 bases between the germline ends. Germline assignment: CDR1 SEHNR and CDR2 FQNEAQ (reference sequence). The CDR3 bases are TGTGCCAGCAGCCAGACAGGAAACGCTGAAGCTTTCTTT. It specifies CASSQTGNAEAFF.

In this sample, this clonotype turned up many times. V gene TRBV6-1 combines with J gene TRBJ2-6, with unresolved D. Germline loops: CDR1 MNHNS, CDR2 SASEGT. The CDR3 consists of 18 residues. The germline V and J ends were trimmed by 4 bases and 0 bases, with 16 bases remaining between them. In nucleotides, the CDR3 is TGTGCCAGCAGTGCGCCCCGGGTCCTCCTCTCTGGGGCCAACGTCCTGACTTTC. Translation: CASSAPRVLLSGANVLTF.

This chain uses TRBV30 with TRBJ2-5; D is ambiguous. Germline V CDR1 and CDR2: GTSNPN, SVGIG (reference sequence). The V and J ends lost 3 bases and 2 bases respectively, with 10 bases between them. The CDR3 covers 13 residues. In DNA form, the CDR3 reads TGTGCCTGGAGAACCCCCGGACAAGAGACCCAGTACTTC. Its protein product is CAWRTPGQETQYF.

This clonotype was counted ten times or more. The rearrangement links TRBV11-1 to TRBJ1-1; 8 bases fit TRBD1. CDR1 and CDR2 (germline): SGHAT, FQDESV (reference sequence). This CDR3 spans 17 amino acids. V was clipped by 1 base and J by 1 base; unmatched bases: 8. CDR3 DNA sequence: TGTGCCAGCAGCTTAGGAGCCGGACAGGGTGCGAACACTGAAGCTTTCTTT. Translating it yields CASSLGAGQGANTEAFF.

The chain recombines TRBV12-3 or TRBV12-4 with TRBJ2-7, with 14 bases that match TRBD2. The CDR3 extends over 17 amino acids. V lost 6 bases and J lost 2; bases outside the gene matches: 9. CDR3 coding DNA: TGTGCCAGCAGCCCTATAGCGGGACTAGCGGGAGCCTACGAGCAGTACTTC. It is translated as CASSPIAGLAGAYEQYF.

This clonotype has only a few counts. This chain links TRBV5-1 with TRBJ1-1, with D tentatively TRBD1 (6 bases). CDR1 SGHRS and CDR2 YFSETQ come from the germline V gene. The CDR3 loop spans 15 amino acids. Between the trimmed V and J ends, which lost 4 bases and 5 bases, there was a span of 18 bases. CDR3 loop: CASSLEGTWLTEAFF. CDR3 sequence (DNA): TGCGCCAGCAGCCTAGAAGGGACATGGTTGACTGAAGCTTTCTTT. The variable domain in full, completed from reference TRBV5-1 and TRBJ1-1, reads KAGVTQTPRYLIKTRGQQVTLSCSPISGHRSVSWYQQTPGQGLQFLFEYFSETQRNKGNFPGRFSGRQFSNSRSEMNVSTLELGDSALYLCASSLEGTWLTEAFFGQGTRLTVV.

The table lists this clonotype with many counts. This chain joins TRBV20-1 and TRBJ1-1, with D uncertain. CDR1 and CDR2 (germline): DFQATT, SNEGSKA (reference sequence). V was pared by 5 bases and J by 7 bases, with 11 bases between. The length of the CDR3 is 11 residues. CDR3 bases: TGCAGTGCTCCCCGTTTAAATGAAGCTTTCTTT. Translation: CSAPRLNEAFF.

This clonotype came up many times. The V and J genes are TRBV6-5 and TRBJ1-3; D ambiguous. The CDR3 has 15 amino acids. V lost 2 bases, J lost 1 base, and 9 bases lay in between. CDR1 and CDR2 from the germline V gene are MNHEY and SVGAGI. The CDR3 spells CASSYHGDSGNTIYF. In DNA form, the CDR3 reads TGTGCCAGCAGTTACCATGGAGATTCTGGAAACACCATATATTTT.

This clonotype turned up a few times. This rearrangement joins TRBV6-4 to TRBJ2-7; 9 nucleotides agree with TRBD1. CDR1 is MRHNA and CDR2 is SNTAGT in the germline V gene. This CDR3 has 15 residues. Unmatched junction bases numbered 9, after V lost 5 bases and J lost 4 bases. The CDR3 protein is CASSLEQGAPYEQYF. The DNA for the CDR3 is TGTGCCAGCAGTCTTGAACAGGGGGCCCCATACGAGCAGTACTTC.

This clonotype came up many times. The rearrangement joins TRBV6-5 to TRBJ1-2; 11 bases line up with TRBD1. The CDR3 is made up of 13 amino acids. Germline lookup yields CDR1 MNHEY and CDR2 SVGAGI. The V gene end was trimmed by 5 bases and the J gene end by 7 bases; junction bases not matched to a gene: 3. CDR3 nucleotide sequence: TGTGCCAGCAGTAACGGACAGGGGGCTGGCTACACCTTC. Protein product: CASSNGQGAGYTF.

This clonotype was found a few times. Just one base apart from a much larger clone, this may be a read error. The chain employs TRBV19 and TRBJ1-5; TRBD1 is a possible D gene (5 bases). V lost 6 bases and J 7 bases, leaving 25 bases between the germline ends. This CDR3 has 17 amino acids. CDR1 LNHDA and CDR2 SQIVND come from the germline V gene (reference sequence). CDR3 sequence: CASSPHGGMGLGQPQHF. In DNA form, the CDR3 reads TGTGCCAGTAGCCCCCATGGGGGTATGGGGTTGGGGCAGCCCCAGCATTTT.

This clonotype was picked up many times. The chain has TRBV19 and TRBJ1-5, with TRBD1 matching 12 bases. This CDR3 comprises 19 residues. Looked up from germline, CDR1 is LNHDA and CDR2 is SQIVND (reference sequence). Trimming at V came to 3 bases and at J to 4 bases, leaving 13 bases not matched to a gene. The CDR3 protein is CASSMTSGTGGVWNQPQHF. CDR3 coding DNA: TGTGCCAGTAGTATGACCAGTGGGACAGGGGGCGTATGGAATCAGCCCCAGCATTTT.

This clonotype was counted ten times or more. The chain employs TRBV9 and TRBJ2-7; D possibly corresponds to TRBD2 (5 bases). The CDR3 contains 15 residues. V lost 4 bases, J lost 3 bases, and 17 bases lay in between. CDR1 SGDLS and CDR2 YYNGEE come from the germline V gene. The CDR3 loop reads CASSNDGSGGYEQYF. CDR3 DNA sequence: TGTGCCAGCAGCAACGACGGATCCGGAGGCTACGAGCAGTACTTC.

For the CDR3, the DNA is TGTGCCAGCAGCTTACAGCGGACCTACGAGCAGTACTTC. Protein: CASSLQRTYEQYF. The V gene is TRBV7-3, the J gene TRBJ2-7, with D possibly matching TRBD2 (5 bases). The CDR3 extends over 13 amino acids. Germline V gene lookup returns CDR1 SGHTA and CDR2 FQGTGA. V was clipped by 2 bases and J by 2 bases, with 7 bases between them. The full variable domain, completed using reference TRBV7-3 and TRBJ2-7, is GAGVSQTPSNKVTEKGKYVELRCDPISGHTALYWYRQSLGQGPEFLIYFQGTGAADDSGLPNDRFFAVRPEGSVSTLKIQRTERGDSAVYLCASSLQRTYEQYFGPGTRLTVT.

This clonotype came up many times. The rearrangement uses TRBV15 and TRBJ1-2; D is unclear. Germline V gene lookup returns CDR1 LNHNV and CDR2 YYDKDF (reference sequence). The CDR3 consists of 14 residues. Between the trimmed V and J ends, which lost 1 base and 4 bases, there was a span of 10 bases. CDR3 protein: CATSRGMVGYGYTF. The CDR3 DNA follows: TGTGCCACCAGCAGAGGCATGGTTGGCTATGGCTACACCTTC.

Points on this clonotype: At one end the junction does not follow the germline gene, possibly because of a read error. The chain carries TRBV28 and TRBJ2-7, with D perhaps assigned TRBD1 or TRBD2 (5 bases each). Germline assignment: CDR1 MDHEN and CDR2 SYDVKM. The CDR3 length is 15 residues. CDR3 nucleotides: TGTGCCAGCAGAAGGGGCCCGGGAACGACCTACGAGCAGTCCTTC. Translating it yields CASRRGPGTTYEQSF. Using reference TRBV28 and TRBJ2-7 for the parts outside the CDR3, the full variable domain is DVKVTQSSRYLVKRTGEKVFLECVQDMDHENMFWYRQDPGLGLRLIYFSYDVKMKEKGDIPEGYSVSREKKERFSLILESASTNQTSMYLCASRRGPGTTYEQSFGPGTRLTVT.

The chain carries TRBV19 and TRBJ2-7; TRBD2 matches 12 bases. The J segment lost 4 bases and the V segment lost 10 bases, leaving 8 bases of the junction unmatched. This CDR3 comprises 14 residues. Germline CDR1 and CDR2: LNHDA and SQIVND (reference sequence). CDR3 sequence reads: CATKLAGGPYEQYF. CDR3 sequence (DNA): TGTGCCACAAAACTAGCGGGAGGACCTTACGAGCAGTACTTC.

This clonotype occurred many times. The chain links TRBV6-2 or TRBV6-3 to TRBJ2-6; 11 nucleotides agree with TRBD1. The CDR3 consists of 19 residues. Germline CDR1 MNHEY, CDR2 SVGEGT. V shed 7 bases and J 0 bases; nucleotides not matched to a gene: 11. CDR3 DNA: TGTGCCAGCACCCGCCGGGACAGGGGGTTTAGCTCTGGGGCCAACGTCCTGACTTTC. Translated: CASTRRDRGFSSGANVLTF.

This clonotype was detected ten times or more. A read error may produce the germline difference seen at one junction end. The chain combines TRBV7-2 with TRBJ2-2; weak D call: TRBD2 (5 bases). This CDR3 comprises 14 residues. Germline CDR1 is SGHTA and CDR2 is FQGNSA. The DNA of the CDR3 is TGTGCCAGCGGCTTAGGGTCGGGGACCGGGGAGCTGTTTTTT. This codes for CASGLGSGTGELFF.

This clonotype was picked up many times. J is TRBJ1-6 and V is TRBV6-2 or TRBV6-3; D is unclear. Germline CDR1 is MNHEY and CDR2 is SVGEGT. V lost 3 bases, J lost 9 bases, and 12 bases lay in between. The CDR3 extends over 14 amino acids. The CDR3 nucleotides are TGTGCCAGCAGTTATCGATGGGAGGCTTCACCCCTCCACTTT. Protein product: CASSYRWEASPLHF.

This clonotype has a single count. The chain recombines TRBV7-2 with TRBJ2-7; D unclear. The germline gives CDR1 SGHTA, CDR2 FQGNSA. Trimming shortened V by 0 bases and J by 3 bases, and 9 bases separated the two germline ends. CDR3 size: 14 residues. CDR3 in amino acids: CASSLAGSRYEQYF. CDR3 in DNA: TGTGCCAGCAGCTTAGCTGGCAGTCGCTACGAGCAGTACTTC. Looking up the rest from reference TRBV7-2 and TRBJ2-7 gives the full variable domain: GAGVSQSPSNKVTEKGKDVELRCDPISGHTALYWYRQSLGQGLEFLIYFQGNSAPDKSGLPSDRFSAERTGGSVSTLTIQRTQQEDSAVYLCASSLAGSRYEQYFGPGTRLTVT.

The table lists this clonotype with many counts. For the CDR3, the DNA is TGTGCCAGCAGTAAAGAAGGGGGGAACTATGGCTACACCTTC. Translation: CASSKEGGNYGYTF. The gene calls are TRBV6-1 and TRBJ1-2; a weak D match, TRBD1 (6 bases). The germline V and J ends were trimmed by 5 bases and 2 bases, with 12 bases remaining between them. CDR3 size: 14 residues. The germline V gene has CDR1 MNHNS and CDR2 SASEGT.

This clonotype was counted at least ten times. V gene TRBV18 combines with J gene TRBJ2-5, with a weak D call TRBD1 (6 bases). CDR3 length: 14 residues. The germline CDR1 and CDR2 sequences are KGHSH and LQKENI. Between the trimmed V and J ends, which lost 3 bases and 8 bases, there was a span of 16 bases. DNA for the CDR3: TGTGCCAGCTCACCGATGGGGGCCTCAGGAACCCAGTACTTC. It yields the protein CASSPMGASGTQYF.

The sample holds many counts of this clonotype. The gene calls are TRBV11-2 and TRBJ2-5; 7 nucleotides agree with TRBD2. The V gene's germline CDR1 is SGHAT and CDR2 FQNNGV. V was pared by 9 bases and J by 3 bases, with 10 bases of the junction left unmatched. CDR3 length: 14 residues. The CDR3 loop is CASKTRTRKETQYF. CDR3 DNA sequence: TGTGCCAGTAAGACTCGGACTAGGAAAGAGACCCAGTACTTC.

This clonotype was observed many times. The genes are TRBV6-5 and TRBJ2-2; 15 positions match TRBD2. The CDR3 is 16 residues long. From germline, CDR1 is MNHEY and CDR2 SVGAGI. Losses at the gene ends were 6 bases for V and 6 bases for J; bases not matched to a gene: 5. The CDR3 spells CASSRGLAGGPGELFF. The CDR3 nucleotides are TGTGCCAGCAGCCGGGGACTAGCGGGAGGTCCCGGGGAGCTGTTTTTT.

At least ten counts were recorded for this clonotype. The chain joins TRBV7-8 to TRBJ1-1, with D perhaps matching TRBD1 (6 bases). V lost 5 bases and J 2 bases, leaving 12 bases between the germline ends. Germline loops: CDR1 SGHVS, CDR2 FQNEAQ. The CDR3 totals 14 residues. The CDR3 DNA reads as TGTGCCAGCAGCCCCAGGGGTGTTAACACTGAAGCTTTCTTT. This sequence encodes CASSPRGVNTEAFF.

This clonotype was picked up many times. The chain couples TRBV11-2 to TRBJ1-1; D is uncertain. The V and J ends lost 4 bases and 5 bases respectively, with 17 bases between them. Germline CDR1 is SGHAT and CDR2 is FQNNGV. This CDR3 has 15 residues. The DNA for the CDR3 is TGTGCCAGCAGCTCCTACTTAAACGGATGGACTGAAGCTTTCTTT. Amino acid sequence: CASSSYLNGWTEAFF.